The 21 T cell receptor beta chains given below trace back to one sample, sequenced in a study of beta chain features in type 1 diabetes. The authors reverse transcribed all of the isolated RNA, so sequencing captured expressed TCRB transcripts. Clones were sequenced by immunoSEQ multiplex PCR, and TCRdb holds only the in-frame ones, with some missing. This sample has 350,000 to 400,000 clones, with about 15% found just once. The specimen sequenced was naive CD4+ T cells from blood. All receptors come from a woman aged 18 to 35 in good health.

This chain uses TRBV10-3 with TRBJ1-5; TRBD1 aligns across 7 bases. Unmatched junction bases numbered 5, after V lost 0 bases and J lost 6 bases. Germline loops: CDR1 ENHRY, CDR2 SYGVKD. This CDR3 comprises 15 residues. Here the CDR3 DNA reads TGTGCCATCAGTGAGTCGACGACAGGGCTTCAGCCCCAGCATTTT. This gives the protein CAISESTTGLQPQHF.

V gene TRBV16 combines with J gene TRBJ2-1; D is unclear. The CDR3 runs 11 residues. V shed 8 bases and J shed 4 bases, with 6 bases lying between them. CDR1 is KGHSY and CDR2 is FQNENV in the germline V gene. The CDR3 here is CASARYNEQFF. The CDR3 nucleotides read TGTGCCAGCGCCAGGTACAATGAGCAGTTCTTC.

This clone has a handful of counts. CDR3: CASSLLSGESGEQFF. The CDR3 nucleotides are TGTGCCAGCAGCTTACTTTCAGGGGAGTCGGGTGAGCAGTTCTTC. The V gene is TRBV5-6, the J gene TRBJ2-1; weak D call: TRBD1 (6 bases). This CDR3 is 15 amino acids long. Germline V gene sequence: CDR1 SGHDT, CDR2 YYEEEE. Trimming pared 2 bases from V and 9 bases from J, leaving 18 bases between.

Turning to this clone: Distinct nucleotide sequences in the sample also encode this CDR3. The rearrangement uses TRBV7-2 and TRBJ1-5; 8 bases agree with TRBD1. V gave up 5 bases and J gave up 4 bases; unmatched junction bases: 4. Germline V CDR1 and CDR2: SGHTA, FQGNSA. The CDR3 runs to 14 residues. CDR3 DNA sequence: TGTGCCAGCAGCCTTCGACAGGGGAATCAGCCCCAGCATTTT. Amino acid sequence: CASSLRQGNQPQHF.

V is TRBV29-1 and J is TRBJ2-3, with D unclear. V lost 6 bases and J 5 bases, leaving 9 bases between the germline ends. Germline CDR1 reads SQVTM; CDR2 reads ANQGSEA. This CDR3 is 11 amino acids long. The DNA of the CDR3 is TGCAGCGTGTCCTTCAGAGATACGCAGTATTTT. Translated: CSVSFRDTQYF.

This clone was picked up a small number of times. The V and J genes are TRBV30 and TRBJ1-1; the D is unclear. V lost 3 bases and J lost 1, with 6 bases in between. Germline assignment: CDR1 GTSNPN and CDR2 SVGIG (reference sequence). This CDR3 contains 12 residues. The CDR3 DNA sequence: TGTGCCTGGAGGAGACAGAACACTGAAGCTTTCTTT. Translating gives CAWRRQNTEAFF.

The sample holds a few counts of this clone. The chain combines TRBV19 with TRBJ2-5; 7 positions match TRBD1. Germline V gene sequence: CDR1 LNHDA, CDR2 SQIVND (reference sequence). Trimming cost V 10 bases and J 5 bases; bases outside gene matches: 13. The CDR3 is 14 amino acids. CDR3 in DNA: TGTGCCACCTGGGACAGTAAGACCTATGAGACCCAGTACTTC. This sequence encodes CATWDSKTYETQYF.

This clone was seen a few times. The gene calls are TRBV18 and TRBJ2-7; D is undetermined. V lost 1 base and J 1 base, leaving 2 bases between the germline ends. Per the germline V gene, CDR1 is KGHSH and CDR2 is LQKENI. The CDR3 contains 12 residues. CDR3 bases: TGTGCCAGCTCACCACTATCCTACGAGCAGTACTTC. It translates to CASSPLSYEQYF.

The V call is TRBV6-5, the J call TRBJ1-5, with D unresolved. The CDR3 consists of 15 residues. Per germline, CDR1 MNHEY and CDR2 SVGAGI. V lost 6 bases and J 0 bases, leaving 12 bases between the germline ends. CDR3 in DNA: TGTGCCAGCAGAAGACAATCCTATAGCAATCAGCCCCAGCATTTT. Translating it yields CASRRQSYSNQPQHF.

The rearrangement joins TRBV20-1 to TRBJ2-5; 8 nucleotides align to TRBD2. CDR1 and CDR2 (germline): DFQATT, SNEGSKA (reference sequence). This CDR3 is 11 amino acids long. With V trimmed by 3 bases and J by 10 bases, 4 bases remained unmatched. The CDR3 is CSARISGIQYF. CDR3 bases: TGCAGTGCTAGGATTAGCGGGATCCAGTACTTC.

The rearrangement links TRBV6-5 to TRBJ2-7, with D perhaps TRBD2 (7 bases). Trimming removed 5 bases at V and 6 bases at J, with 17 bases between. Germline CDR1 MNHEY, CDR2 SVGAGI. The CDR3 covers 14 residues. Here the CDR3 reads CASSVPGGAGEQYF. DNA of the CDR3: TGTGCCAGCAGTGTTCCGGGGGGCGCAGGCGAGCAGTACTTC.

This clone came up a few times. CDR3 bases: TGCGCCAGCACCCTAGGACAGGGGGACACTGAAGCTTTCTTT. Its translation is CASTLGQGDTEAFF. V usage is TRBV5-1 and J usage is TRBJ1-1, with TRBD1 identical over 10 bases. The germline gives CDR1 SGHRS, CDR2 YFSETQ. The V and J ends lost 6 bases and 3 bases, in that order; junction bases with no gene match: 5. There are 14 residues in the CDR3.

This chain links TRBV11-2 with TRBJ2-3, with TRBD2 matching over 10 bases. The CDR3 has 16 residues. Germline V gene lookup returns CDR1 SGHAT and CDR2 FQNNGV. V was clipped by 0 bases and J by 4 bases; unmatched bases: 4. The CDR3 spells CASSLDPSGSADTQYF. CDR3 DNA: TGTGCCAGCAGCTTAGATCCTAGCGGGAGTGCAGATACGCAGTATTTT. Looking up the rest from reference TRBV11-2 and TRBJ2-3 gives the full variable domain: EAGVAQSPRYKIIEKRQSVAFWCNPISGHATLYWYQQILGQGPKLLIQFQNNGVVDDSQLPKDRFSAERLKGVDSTLKIQPAKLEDSAVYLCASSLDPSGSADTQYFGPGTRLTVL.

The table lists this clone with a few counts. V usage is TRBV28 and J usage is TRBJ1-2, with TRBD1 identical over 8 bases. The ends lost 1 base at V and 4 bases at J; junction bases unmatched: 5. The length of the CDR3 is 15 residues. The germline V gene has CDR1 MDHEN and CDR2 SYDVKM. The DNA of the CDR3 is TGTGCCAGCAGTTTATCAGCAGGGGGCTCCTATGGCTACACCTTC. Translation gives CASSLSAGGSYGYTF.

This clone was counted between two and nine times. J is TRBJ1-2 and V is TRBV4-3; D gene ambiguous. V gave up 1 base and J gave up 8 bases, with 11 bases separating them. The CDR3 extends over 13 amino acids. CDR1 is LGHNA, CDR2 YSLEER, per germline. DNA for the CDR3: TGCGCCAGCAGCCAAGCGGTCCGCGGCGGCTACACCTTC. Its protein product is CASSQAVRGGYTF.

This clone came up a few times. The chain carries TRBV27 and TRBJ2-3, with TRBD2 matching 11 bases. Germline CDR1 MNHEY, CDR2 SMNVEV (reference sequence). The trim removed 5 bases at V and 4 bases at J, leaving 5 bases unmatched. CDR3 length equals 15 residues. The CDR3 bases are TGTGCCAGCAGTACCTATAGCGGGAGGGCAGATACGCAGTATTTT. This encodes CASSTYSGRADTQYF.

The sample holds a few counts of this clone. V and J are TRBV10-3 and TRBJ1-1; 11 bases agree with TRBD1. The CDR3 extends over 13 amino acids. Germline CDR1 is ENHRY and CDR2 is SYGVKD. J lost 6 bases, V lost 6 bases, and 3 bases had no gene match. The CDR3 region is CAIRGQGVPEAFF. Written as DNA, the CDR3 is TGTGCCATCAGGGGACAGGGGGTCCCTGAAGCTTTCTTT.

V is TRBV28 and J is TRBJ1-2; TRBD1 is a possible D gene (5 bases). There are 12 residues in the CDR3. Trimming removed 6 bases from V and 6 bases from J, with 11 bases in between. The germline V gene has CDR1 MDHEN and CDR2 SYDVKM. CDR3 protein: CASRPGTHGYTF. For the CDR3, the DNA is TGTGCCAGCAGGCCCGGGACTCATGGCTACACCTTC.

This clone appeared a few times. The chain couples TRBV29-1 to TRBJ1-1, with a tentative D call TRBD1 (6 bases). V was shortened by 5 bases and J by 2 bases, with 12 bases between the two germline ends. The germline V gene encodes CDR1 SQVTM and CDR2 ANQGSEA. This CDR3 is built from 13 residues. In DNA, the CDR3 is TGCAGCGTTAAGGGGACACTTAACACTGAAGCTTTCTTT. It is translated as CSVKGTLNTEAFF.

This clone came up a few times. The chain uses TRBV30 and TRBJ1-1, with TRBD1 matching 8 bases. Trimming took 1 base from V and 1 from J; bases not matched to a gene: 8. Germline lookup yields CDR1 GTSNPN and CDR2 SVGIG (reference sequence). CDR3 length equals 16 residues. The DNA for the CDR3 is TGTGCCTGGAGTGGACGGACAGGGTACCCGAACACTGAAGCTTTCTTT. Translated: CAWSGRTGYPNTEAFF.

This clone was counted only a few times. This rearrangement joins TRBV29-1 to TRBJ2-1, with TRBD2 matching 13 bases. CDR3 length: 16 residues. V shed 7 bases, J shed 8 bases, and the junction held 14 bases outside the gene matches. From germline, CDR1 is SQVTM and CDR2 ANQGSEA. The CDR3 reads CSDAPTGLAGRDEQFF. The DNA of the CDR3 is TGCAGCGACGCCCCCACGGGACTAGCGGGAAGGGATGAGCAGTTCTTC.